This T cell receptor beta chain was sequenced in a study of T cells after yellow fever vaccination. Broader study findings: The CD4 and CD8 compartments had a small share of their clonotypes in common.

TCRdb reanalysed the 5' RACE reads using MiXCR and keeps one entry per CDR3 protein. The sample records under 700,000 distinct CDR3 sequences, about a sixth being singletons. The table lists this clonotype with a few counts. The antigen is undetermined. The CDR3 sequence is 16 residues long. The V gene lost 5 bases and the J gene lost 4 bases, with 18 bases spanning the gap. Per germline, CDR1 MGHRA and CDR2 YSYEKL. The source was PBMCs, collected around 5 days after the first yellow fever vaccination. This sequence joins TRBV4-1 and TRBJ1-3, with D unclear. This TCR came from a man aged 18 to 29 who received the YFV17D yellow fever vaccine. This CDR3 is CASSDPGRALGNTIYF. DNA of the CDR3: TGCGCCAGCAGCGATCCGGGCCGAGCATTAGGAAACACCATATATTTT.